These T cell receptor beta chains were read from a single sample in a study of OX40 agonist ivuxolimab in advanced cancers. Repertoires were generated with immunoSEQ multiplex PCR, while TCRdb's copy carries only in-frame clones and drops some. The sample lists around 24,000 clones, about 82% occurring once. This specimen was CD4+ or CD8+ T cells sorted from blood, taken in a trial of the OX40 agonist ivuxolimab. The receptors shown here come from an adult with an advanced solid tumor such as melanoma, head and neck, liver or kidney cancer. Each CDR3 is given with its conserved first and last residue. D genes are given only for firm matches. Some rows have no size entry. The others give once, few or many, or a class for an expanded clone.

V,size,J,D,CDR3,DNA
TRBV23-1,-,TRBJ1-5,-,CASSQGAQPQHF,TGCGCCAGCAGTCAGGGGGCCCAGCCCCAGCATTTT
TRBV4-1,once,TRBJ1-5,TRBD1,CASSPVGQGNQPQHF,TGCGCCAGCAGCCCCGTGGGACAGGGAAATCAGCCCCAGCATTTT
TRBV5-6,-,TRBJ2-1,TRBD2,CASSLVTGGIYNEQFF,TGTGCCAGCAGCTTGGTAACGGGAGGAATCTACAATGAGCAGTTCTTC
TRBV2,-,TRBJ1-4,-,CASTWDKNIVGKLFF,TGTGCCAGCACCTGGGACAAGAATATAGTTGGGAAACTGTTTTTT
TRBV11-2,-,TRBJ2-2,-,CASSPEQGTGELFF,TGTGCCAGCAGCCCGGAACAGGGAACCGGGGAGCTGTTTTTT
TRBV19,-,TRBJ2-3,-,CASSIDTSSRFTDTQYF,TGTGCCAGTAGTATAGACACGTCATCGCGGTTCACAGATACGCAGTATTTT
TRBV29-1,once,TRBJ2-7,-,CSASSSSYEQYF,TGCAGCGCCAGCTCTTCTTCCTACGAGCAGTACTTC
TRBV19,-,TRBJ2-1,-,CASSWGVTYNEQFF,TGTGCCAGTAGTTGGGGAGTTACCTACAATGAGCAGTTCTTC
TRBV28,-,TRBJ1-2,-,CASSSLSPESYGYTF,TGTGCCAGCAGTTCCCTCTCCCCGGAATCCTATGGCTACACCTTC
TRBV5-1,-,TRBJ2-7,-,CASSLGAAGPYEQYF,TGCGCCAGCAGCTTGGGAGCGGCGGGACCCTACGAGCAGTACTTC
TRBV7-6,-,TRBJ2-5,TRBD1,CASSLIYGTATNQYF,TGTGCCAGCAGCTTAATTTACGGGACAGCCACCAACCAGTACTTC
TRBV5-1,-,TRBJ2-1,TRBD2,CASSVLAGSYNEQFF,TGCGCCAGCAGCGTACTAGCGGGGAGTTACAATGAGCAGTTCTTC
TRBV29-1,-,TRBJ2-5,-,CSFRGKETQYF,TGCAGCTTCCGGGGGAAAGAGACCCAGTACTTC
TRBV7-8,once,TRBJ1-1,-,CASSLGFDSAGSEAFF,TGTGCCAGCAGCTTAGGATTTGACAGCGCTGGTTCTGAAGCTTTCTTT
TRBV9,-,TRBJ2-1,TRBD2,CASSALAGVTYNEQFF,TGTGCCAGCAGCGCCCTAGCGGGGGTGACTTACAATGAGCAGTTCTTC